The 27 T cell receptor beta chains below come from one sample, sequenced in a study of shared clonotypes between healthy human individuals. The repertoire was sequenced with immunoSEQ multiplex PCR; TCRdb's copy has only in-frame clones and lacks some. Among about 650,000 clones listed, 95% to 96% were seen once. CD45RO-negative, CCR7-selected cells formed the naive CD8 fraction, which excluded terminally differentiated effector memory CD45RA+ cells. Sequencing input: naive CD8+ T cells sorted from blood. The origin of the receptors is a woman in her thirties in good health.

This chain links TRBV28 with TRBJ1-2, with D maybe TRBD1 (5 bases). The CDR3 has 13 amino acids. V was clipped by 8 bases and J by 5 bases, with 15 bases between them. CDR1 is MDHEN, CDR2 SYDVKM, per germline. CDR3 bases: TGTGCCAGCGCGGAGGGGATAACTTATGGCTACACCTTC. This sequence encodes CASAEGITYGYTF.

The chain recombines TRBV6-5 with TRBJ2-1; 11 bases match TRBD2. V trimming: 2 bases; J trimming: 10 bases; junction bases outside the gene matches: 4. Looked up from germline, CDR1 is MNHEY and CDR2 is SVGAGI. This CDR3 has 14 residues. CDR3: CASSYGGLAAEQFF. The DNA of the CDR3 is TGTGCCAGCAGTTACGGGGGACTAGCGGCGGAGCAGTTCTTC.

The chain employs TRBV19 and TRBJ2-7; D may correspond to TRBD1 or TRBD2 (5 bases each). Trimming pared 0 bases from V and 4 bases from J, leaving 19 bases between. This CDR3 spans 17 amino acids. Germline CDR1 LNHDA, CDR2 SQIVND (reference sequence). The CDR3 spells CASSIDRGRPGSYEQYF. CDR3 DNA sequence: TGTGCCAGTAGTATAGATCGGGGACGCCCGGGGAGTTACGAGCAGTACTTC.

J is TRBJ2-7 and V is TRBV29-1; TRBD1 might be the D (6 bases). In germline, CDR1 is SQVTM, CDR2 ANQGSEA. This CDR3 contains 14 residues. Between the trimmed V and J ends, which lost 0 bases and 4 bases, there was a span of 13 bases. CDR3 protein: CSVEDPQGRYEQYF. The CDR3 nucleotides read TGCAGCGTTGAAGATCCCCAGGGGCGTTACGAGCAGTACTTC.

This chain uses TRBV4-1 with TRBJ2-2; 7 nucleotides align to TRBD1. The germline gives CDR1 MGHRA, CDR2 YSYEKL. Trimming at V came to 2 bases and at J to 5 bases, leaving 5 bases not matched to a gene. This CDR3 has 15 residues. The CDR3 DNA follows: TGCGCCAGCAGCCAAAGGGCAGGGGGTACCGGGGAGCTGTTTTTT. Its translation: CASSQRAGGTGELFF.

V usage is TRBV19 and J usage is TRBJ1-5; D uncertain. Per germline, CDR1 LNHDA and CDR2 SQIVND (reference sequence). V was cut by 5 bases and J by 1 base, with 18 bases left in between. The CDR3 covers 17 residues. CDR3 loop: CASSLSGEGDSNQPQHF. CDR3 bases: TGTGCCAGTAGTCTGTCGGGAGAAGGAGACAGCAATCAGCCCCAGCATTTT.

The chain links TRBV5-4 to TRBJ1-1; 8 bases map to TRBD1. Germline CDR1 and CDR2: SGHNT and YYREEE (reference sequence). V was clipped by 4 bases and J by 5 bases; unmatched bases: 7. The CDR3 is made up of 14 amino acids. The CDR3 coding sequence is TGTGCCAGCAGCATGGGACAGGTGGGGACTGAAGCTTTCTTT. This codes for CASSMGQVGTEAFF.

V is TRBV11-2 and J is TRBJ2-1; D is possibly TRBD1 or TRBD2 (5 bases each). Germline V lookup: CDR1 SGHAT, CDR2 FQNNGV. CDR3 length: 16 amino acids. The V gene lost 5 bases and the J gene lost 2 bases, with 16 bases spanning the gap. The CDR3 loop reads CASSASHGTTYNEQFF. The CDR3 DNA follows: TGTGCCAGCAGCGCCAGCCACGGGACCACCTACAATGAGCAGTTCTTC.

The CDR3 coding sequence is TGCGCCAGCAGCCAGGGCCCCGGGACAGTCTACGAGCAGTACTTC. This codes for CASSQGPGTVYEQYF. This chain uses TRBV4-1 with TRBJ2-7, with 7 nucleotides matching TRBD1. Germline V gene data show CDR1 as MGHRA and CDR2 as YSYEKL. The V and J ends lost 3 bases and 3 bases, in that order; junction bases with no gene match: 8. The CDR3 length is 15 residues.

The CDR3 DNA is TGTGCCAGCAGCTCGGGACAGGGCATCTATGGCTACACCTTC. Its protein product is CASSSGQGIYGYTF. The chain recombines TRBV5-6 with TRBJ1-2, with 9 bases identical to TRBD1. Losses at the gene ends were 3 bases for V and 4 bases for J; bases not matched to a gene: 4. The germline CDR1 and CDR2 sequences are SGHDT and YYEEEE. The CDR3 extends over 14 amino acids.

The V and J genes are TRBV5-1 and TRBJ2-7; 9 bases are shared with TRBD1. V shed 4 bases and J 7 bases; nucleotides not matched to a gene: 9. This CDR3 contains 14 residues. From germline, CDR1 is SGHRS and CDR2 YFSETQ. In DNA form, the CDR3 reads TGCGCCAGCAGCCCATGGACAGGGGCCGGGGAGCAGTACTTC. Residues: CASSPWTGAGEQYF.

The rearrangement links TRBV5-6 to TRBJ2-7; maybe TRBD2 (5 bases). Germline values: CDR1 SGHDT, CDR2 YYEEEE. The length of the CDR3 is 14 residues. Trimming took 3 bases from V and 2 from J, leaving 12 bases between them. CDR3 amino acids: CASSSATTAYEQYF. CDR3 DNA: TGTGCCAGCAGCTCCGCGACTACCGCCTACGAGCAGTACTTC. Supplemented by reference TRBV5-6 and TRBJ2-7, the full variable domain reads DAGVTQSPTHLIKTRGQQVTLRCSPKSGHDTVSWYQQALGQGPQFIFQYYEEEERQRGNFPDRFSGHQFPNYSSELNVNALLLGDSALYLCASSSATTAYEQYFGPGTRLTVT.

The rearrangement links TRBV28 to TRBJ1-2; 8 bases are a match to TRBD1. The ends lost 6 bases at V and 5 bases at J; junction bases unmatched: 14. The CDR3 runs to 16 residues. Germline V gene data show CDR1 as MDHEN and CDR2 as SYDVKM. CDR3 protein: CASRPSWTGSHYGYTF. The CDR3, as DNA: TGTGCCAGCAGGCCGAGCTGGACAGGGTCTCATTATGGCTACACCTTC.

The chain joins TRBV27 to TRBJ2-7, with TRBD1 matching over 8 bases. Unmatched junction bases numbered 6, after V lost 5 bases and J lost 3 bases. CDR3 length: 14 residues. Germline CDR1 reads MNHEY; CDR2 reads SMNVEV (reference sequence). CDR3 sequence: CASSGQGNSYEQYF. As DNA, the CDR3 is TGTGCCAGCAGTGGACAGGGTAATAGCTACGAGCAGTACTTC.

V gene TRBV6-6 combines with J gene TRBJ2-3; D tentatively reads TRBD1 or TRBD2 (5 bases each). The germline V and J ends were trimmed by 6 bases and 2 bases, with 15 bases remaining between them. Germline CDR1 and CDR2: MNHNY and SVGAGI (reference sequence). This CDR3 spans 15 amino acids. For the CDR3, the DNA is TGTGCCAGCAGCCCGAATTGGGGGTCCACAGATACGCAGTATTTT. It yields the protein CASSPNWGSTDTQYF.

The chain joins TRBV2 to TRBJ2-7; possible D gene TRBD1, 6 bases. The CDR3 loop spans 11 amino acids. The germline V gene encodes CDR1 SNHLY and CDR2 FYNNEI. This CDR3 is CASSGSGQSFV. DNA for the CDR3: TGTGCCAGCAGTGGCTCAGGACAGTCCTTTGTC.

The chain joins TRBV19 to TRBJ2-1; 10 bases map to TRBD2. V was clipped by 3 bases and J by 1 base; unmatched bases: 9. The CDR3 has 18 residues. From germline, CDR1 is LNHDA and CDR2 SQIVND (reference sequence). CDR3 in DNA: TGTGCCAGTAGTATGTTTCTAGCGGGAGATGGATCCTACAATGAGCAGTTCTTC. This codes for CASSMFLAGDGSYNEQFF.

This chain joins TRBV29-1 and TRBJ2-1, with D perhaps given as TRBD1 or TRBD2 (5 bases each). The germline V gene has CDR1 SQVTM and CDR2 ANQGSEA. The CDR3 covers 14 residues. Trimming took 3 bases from V and 9 from J, leaving 18 bases between them. The CDR3 sequence is CSVERGLDGGEQFF. The CDR3 nucleotides read TGCAGCGTTGAGAGGGGCCTGGATGGTGGTGAGCAGTTCTTC.

This chain uses TRBV27 with TRBJ2-7, with 7 bases matching TRBD2. V shed 2 bases and J 5 bases; nucleotides not matched to a gene: 3. The CDR3 has 13 residues. The germline CDR1 and CDR2 sequences are MNHEY and SMNVEV (reference sequence). The CDR3 protein is CASSLGTINEQYF. The DNA of the CDR3 is TGTGCCAGCAGTTTAGGGACTATCAACGAGCAGTACTTC.

The chain links TRBV13 to TRBJ2-1; 12 bases match TRBD2. The CDR3 length is 15 residues. CDR1 is PRHDT, CDR2 FYEKMQ, per germline (reference sequence). V lost 5 bases to trimming and J lost 7 bases; unmatched junction nucleotides: 6. DNA for the CDR3: TGTGCCAGCAGCCTACTAGCGGGAGGAAAAAATGAGCAGTTCTTC. Protein sequence: CASSLLAGGKNEQFF.

The rearrangement links TRBV28 to TRBJ1-5; the D gene is possibly TRBD1 (6 bases). The CDR3 spans 19 residues. Germline-derived CDR1 and CDR2 are MDHEN and SYDVKM. Trimming took 6 bases from V and 0 from J, leaving 24 bases between them. DNA for the CDR3: TGTGCCAGCAGGCGAGAGACAGGACAAGAAGATTATAGCAATCAGCCCCAGCATTTT. Translating gives CASRRETGQEDYSNQPQHF.

Notes on this clone: Other DNA sequences of this sample code for an identical CDR3. The genes are TRBV9 and TRBJ2-1; 7 bases are shared with TRBD2. With 0 bases clipped from V and 0 bases from J, the junction kept 0 bases outside the gene matches. The germline V gene encodes CDR1 SGDLS and CDR2 YYNGEE. This CDR3 contains 15 residues. The DNA for the CDR3 is TGTGCCAGCAGCGTAGCGGGGGGCTCCTACAATGAGCAGTTCTTC. Translation: CASSVAGGSYNEQFF.

The V call is TRBV27, the J call TRBJ1-4, with a weak D call TRBD1 (6 bases). The CDR3 loop spans 14 amino acids. Trimming cost V 3 bases and J 8 bases, with 13 bases left between them. Germline V gene data show CDR1 as MNHEY and CDR2 as SMNVEV (reference sequence). The CDR3 DNA sequence: TGTGCCAGCAGTTTCGGGCAGGGGAGAGAAAAACTGTTTTTT. This codes for CASSFGQGREKLFF.

The V and J genes are TRBV5-6 and TRBJ2-7; D may be TRBD2 (6 bases). Trimming cost V 0 bases and J 7 bases, with 17 bases left between them. The germline V gene has CDR1 SGHDT and CDR2 YYEEEE. This CDR3 has 15 amino acids. CDR3 protein: CASSLVRDSKGEQYF. CDR3 sequence (DNA): TGTGCCAGCAGCTTGGTTAGGGACTCAAAGGGGGAGCAGTACTTC.

This chain uses TRBV13 with TRBJ2-7; 7 bases match TRBD1. Germline V gene lookup returns CDR1 PRHDT and CDR2 FYEKMQ (reference sequence). The junction had 1 base not matched to a gene; V was cut back by 5 bases and J by 0 bases. The length of the CDR3 is 13 residues. DNA of the CDR3: TGTGCCAGCAGCCCAGGGGGCTCCTACGAGCAGTACTTC. Translated: CASSPGGSYEQYF.

This chain joins TRBV27 and TRBJ2-1, with TRBD2 matching over 7 bases. Per germline, CDR1 MNHEY and CDR2 SMNVEV (reference sequence). The CDR3 length is 12 residues. Germline trimming cut 5 bases from V and 10 bases from J; bases unmatched to any gene: 5. CDR3 loop: CASSITGGEQFF. The CDR3 DNA sequence: TGTGCCAGCAGTATTACCGGGGGGGAGCAGTTCTTC.

This clone showed up just once. The gene calls are TRBV4-1 and TRBJ1-3; D ambiguous. The CDR3 covers 15 residues. Trimming cost V 0 bases and J 1 base, with 7 bases left between them. CDR1 and CDR2 (germline): MGHRA, YSYEKL. CDR3 sequence: CASSQDGRSGNTIYF. Here the CDR3 DNA reads TGCGCCAGCAGCCAAGACGGCAGGTCTGGAAACACCATATATTTT.